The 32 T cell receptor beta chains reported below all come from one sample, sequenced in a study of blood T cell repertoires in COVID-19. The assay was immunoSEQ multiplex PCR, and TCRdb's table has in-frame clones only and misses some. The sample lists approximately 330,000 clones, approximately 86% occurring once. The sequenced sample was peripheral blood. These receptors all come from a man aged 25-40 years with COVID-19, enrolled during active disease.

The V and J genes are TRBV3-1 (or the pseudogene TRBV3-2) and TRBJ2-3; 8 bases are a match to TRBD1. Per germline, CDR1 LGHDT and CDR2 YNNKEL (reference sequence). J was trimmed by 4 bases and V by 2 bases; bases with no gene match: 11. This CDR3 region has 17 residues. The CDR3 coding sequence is TGTGCCAGCAGCCAAACGCCAGGGGGCTATTTGGCAGATACGCAGTATTTT. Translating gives CASSQTPGGYLADTQYF.

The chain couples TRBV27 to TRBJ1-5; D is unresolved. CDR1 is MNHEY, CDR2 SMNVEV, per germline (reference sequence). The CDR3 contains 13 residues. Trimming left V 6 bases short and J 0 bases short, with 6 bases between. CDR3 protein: CASRENSNQPQHF. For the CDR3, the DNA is TGTGCCAGCAGGGAGAATAGCAATCAGCCCCAGCATTTT.

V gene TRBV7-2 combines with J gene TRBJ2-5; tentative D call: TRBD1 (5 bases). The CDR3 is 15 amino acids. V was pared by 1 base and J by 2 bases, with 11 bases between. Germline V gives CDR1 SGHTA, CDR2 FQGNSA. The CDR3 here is CASSLVQGPQETQYF. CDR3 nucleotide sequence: TGTGCCAGCAGCTTAGTTCAGGGTCCGCAAGAGACCCAGTACTTC.

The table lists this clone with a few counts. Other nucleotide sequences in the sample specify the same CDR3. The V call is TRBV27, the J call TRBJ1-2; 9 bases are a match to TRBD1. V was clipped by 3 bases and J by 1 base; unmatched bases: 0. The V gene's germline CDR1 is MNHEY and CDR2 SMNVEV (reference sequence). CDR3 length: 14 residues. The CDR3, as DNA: TGTGCCAGCAGTTTGGACAGGGGTAACTATGGCTACACCTTC. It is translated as CASSLDRGNYGYTF.

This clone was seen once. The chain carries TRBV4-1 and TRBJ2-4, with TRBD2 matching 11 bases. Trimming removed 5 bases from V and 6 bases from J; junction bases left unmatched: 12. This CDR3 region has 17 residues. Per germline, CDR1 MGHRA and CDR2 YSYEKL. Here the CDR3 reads CASSSLAGAWEGNIQYF. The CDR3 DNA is TGCGCCAGCAGCTCACTAGCGGGAGCCTGGGAGGGAAACATTCAGTACTTC.

Here the CDR3 reads CASGLFPTGYNTEAFF. The CDR3 DNA follows: TGTGCTAGTGGTTTGTTCCCAACAGGGTACAACACTGAAGCTTTCTTT. V gene TRBV12-5 combines with J gene TRBJ1-1; perhaps TRBD1 as D (6 bases). Trimming stripped 2 bases from V and 2 bases from J, with 15 bases between. The CDR3 extends over 16 amino acids. Germline loops: CDR1 LGHNT, CDR2 FRNRAP.

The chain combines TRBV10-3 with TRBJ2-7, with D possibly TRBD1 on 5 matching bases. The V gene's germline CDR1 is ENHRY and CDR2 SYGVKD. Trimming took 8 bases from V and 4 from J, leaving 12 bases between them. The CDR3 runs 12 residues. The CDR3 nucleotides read TGTGCCATCTCCGAGACAGCTTACGAGCAGTACTTC. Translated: CAISETAYEQYF.

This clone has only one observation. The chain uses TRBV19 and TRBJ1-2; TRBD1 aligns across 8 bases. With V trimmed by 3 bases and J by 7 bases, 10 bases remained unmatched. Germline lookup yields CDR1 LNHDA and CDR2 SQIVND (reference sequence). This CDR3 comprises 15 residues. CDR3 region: CASSMAAGGAAGYTF. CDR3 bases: TGTGCCAGTAGTATGGCGGCAGGGGGCGCCGCTGGCTACACCTTC.

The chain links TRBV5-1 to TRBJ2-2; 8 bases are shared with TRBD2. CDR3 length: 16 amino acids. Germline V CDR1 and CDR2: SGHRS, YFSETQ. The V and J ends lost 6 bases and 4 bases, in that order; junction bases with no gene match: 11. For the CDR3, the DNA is TGCGCCAGCAACAGACGAGCGGGAGTCAGCACCGGGGAGCTGTTTTTT. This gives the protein CASNRRAGVSTGELFF.

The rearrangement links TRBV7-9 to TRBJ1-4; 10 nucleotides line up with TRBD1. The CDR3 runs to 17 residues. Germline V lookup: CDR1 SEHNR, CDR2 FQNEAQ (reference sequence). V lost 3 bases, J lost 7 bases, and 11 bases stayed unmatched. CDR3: CASSFGQGGIRGEKLFF. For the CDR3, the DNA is TGTGCCAGCAGCTTCGGACAGGGGGGTATAAGGGGTGAAAAACTGTTTTTT.

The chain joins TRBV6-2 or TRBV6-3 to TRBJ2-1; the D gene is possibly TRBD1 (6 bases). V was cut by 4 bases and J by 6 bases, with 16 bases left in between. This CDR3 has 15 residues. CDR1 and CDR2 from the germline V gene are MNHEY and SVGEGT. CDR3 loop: CASSSFRGTPNEQFF. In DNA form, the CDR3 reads TGTGCCAGCAGTTCGTTCAGGGGTACCCCCAATGAGCAGTTCTTC.

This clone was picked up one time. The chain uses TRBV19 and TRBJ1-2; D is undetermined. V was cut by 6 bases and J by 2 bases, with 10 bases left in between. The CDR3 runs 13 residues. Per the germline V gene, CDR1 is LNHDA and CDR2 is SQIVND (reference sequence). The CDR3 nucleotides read TGTGCCAGTAGCCCGGGCGGGAACTATGGCTACACCTTC. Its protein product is CASSPGGNYGYTF.

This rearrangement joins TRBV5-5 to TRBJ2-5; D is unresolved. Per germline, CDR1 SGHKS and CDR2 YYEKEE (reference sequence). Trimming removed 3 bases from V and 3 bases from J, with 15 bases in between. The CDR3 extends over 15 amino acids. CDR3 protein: CASSSRSSGEETQYF. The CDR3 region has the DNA TGTGCCAGCAGCTCCCGATCTAGTGGCGAAGAGACCCAGTACTTC.

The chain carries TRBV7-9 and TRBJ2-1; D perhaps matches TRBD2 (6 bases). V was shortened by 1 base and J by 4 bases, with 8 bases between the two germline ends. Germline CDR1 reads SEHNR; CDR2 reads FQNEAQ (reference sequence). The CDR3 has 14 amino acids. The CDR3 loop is CASSLGRGYNEQFF. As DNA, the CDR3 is TGTGCCAGCAGCTTAGGGCGGGGTTACAATGAGCAGTTCTTC.

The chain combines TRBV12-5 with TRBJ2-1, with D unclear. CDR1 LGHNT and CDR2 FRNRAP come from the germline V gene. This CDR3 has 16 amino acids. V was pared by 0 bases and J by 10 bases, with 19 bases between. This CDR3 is CASGLVLGASRGEQFF. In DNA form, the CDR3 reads TGTGCTAGTGGTTTGGTATTAGGAGCGAGCCGTGGGGAGCAGTTCTTC. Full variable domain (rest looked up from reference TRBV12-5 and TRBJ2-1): DARVTQTPRHKVTEMGQEVTMRCQPILGHNTVFWYRQTMMQGLELLAYFRNRAPLDDSGMPKDRFSAEMPDATLATLKIQPSEPRDSAVYFCASGLVLGASRGEQFFGPGTRLTVL.

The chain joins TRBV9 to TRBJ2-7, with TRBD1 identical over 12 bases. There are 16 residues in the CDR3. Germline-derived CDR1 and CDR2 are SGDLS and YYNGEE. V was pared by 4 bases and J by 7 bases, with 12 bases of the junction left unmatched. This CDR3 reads CASSPPPGQGAGEQYF. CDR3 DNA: TGTGCCAGCAGCCCTCCCCCGGGACAGGGGGCGGGTGAGCAGTACTTC.

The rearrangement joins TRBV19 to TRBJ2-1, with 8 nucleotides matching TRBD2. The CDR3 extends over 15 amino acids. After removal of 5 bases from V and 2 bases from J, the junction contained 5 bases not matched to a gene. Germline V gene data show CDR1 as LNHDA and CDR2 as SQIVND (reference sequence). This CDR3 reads CASSPTSAAYNEQFF. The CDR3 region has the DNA TGTGCCAGTAGTCCGACTAGCGCCGCCTACAATGAGCAGTTCTTC.

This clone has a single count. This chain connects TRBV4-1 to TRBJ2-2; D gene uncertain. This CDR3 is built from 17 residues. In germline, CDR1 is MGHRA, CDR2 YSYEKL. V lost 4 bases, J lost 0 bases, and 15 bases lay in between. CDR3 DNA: TGCGCCAGCAGCCCCGGTAGTGCCTTCCCGAACACCGGGGAGCTGTTTTTT. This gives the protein CASSPGSAFPNTGELFF.

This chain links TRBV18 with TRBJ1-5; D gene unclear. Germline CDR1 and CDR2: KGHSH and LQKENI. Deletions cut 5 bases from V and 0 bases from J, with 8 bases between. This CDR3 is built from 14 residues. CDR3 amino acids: CASSVVVSNQPQHF. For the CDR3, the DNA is TGTGCCAGCTCAGTAGTGGTTAGCAATCAGCCCCAGCATTTT.

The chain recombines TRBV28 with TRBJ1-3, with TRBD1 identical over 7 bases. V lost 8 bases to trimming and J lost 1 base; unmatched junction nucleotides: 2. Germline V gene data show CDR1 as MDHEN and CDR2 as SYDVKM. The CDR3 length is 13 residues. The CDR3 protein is CASRTGSGNTIYF. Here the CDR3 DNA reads TGTGCCAGCCGGACAGGATCTGGAAACACCATATATTTT.

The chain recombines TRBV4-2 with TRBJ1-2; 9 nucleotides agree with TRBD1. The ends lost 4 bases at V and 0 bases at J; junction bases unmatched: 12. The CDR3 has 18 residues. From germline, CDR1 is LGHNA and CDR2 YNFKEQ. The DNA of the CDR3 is TGTGCCAGCAGCCGATCAGCCCCCGGGACAGGGACTAACTATGGCTACACCTTC. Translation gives CASSRSAPGTGTNYGYTF.

The CDR3 region has the DNA TGCGCCAGCAGCTCGTTACCGGGTAGCACAGATACGCAGTATTTT. As protein: CASSSLPGSTDTQYF. The chain uses TRBV5-1 and TRBJ2-3; D is uncertain. Germline V gives CDR1 SGHRS, CDR2 YFSETQ. V was cut by 3 bases and J by 0 bases, with 11 bases left in between. This CDR3 contains 15 residues.

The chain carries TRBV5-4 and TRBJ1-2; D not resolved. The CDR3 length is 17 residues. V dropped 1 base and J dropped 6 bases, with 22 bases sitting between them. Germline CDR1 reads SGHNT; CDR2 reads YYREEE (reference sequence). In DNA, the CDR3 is TGTGCCAGCAGCTTGAAGGTCAGCGCCGTGGTTTCCAATGGCTACACCTTC. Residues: CASSLKVSAVVSNGYTF.

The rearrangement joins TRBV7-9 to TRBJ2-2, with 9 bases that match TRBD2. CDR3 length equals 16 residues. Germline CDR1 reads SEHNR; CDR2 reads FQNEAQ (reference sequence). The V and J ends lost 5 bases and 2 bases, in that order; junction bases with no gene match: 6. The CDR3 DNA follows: TGTGCCAGCAGCCCCCGACTAGCGGAAAACACCGGGGAGCTGTTTTTT. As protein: CASSPRLAENTGELFF.

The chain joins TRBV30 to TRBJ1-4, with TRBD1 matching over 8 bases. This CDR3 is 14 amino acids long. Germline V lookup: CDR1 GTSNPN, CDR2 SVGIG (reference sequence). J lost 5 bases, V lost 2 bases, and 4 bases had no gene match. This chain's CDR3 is CAWSQGAGNEKLFF. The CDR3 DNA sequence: TGTGCCTGGAGTCAGGGGGCAGGGAATGAAAAACTGTTTTTT. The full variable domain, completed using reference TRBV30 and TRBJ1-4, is SQTIHQWPATLVQPVGSPLSLECTVEGTSNPNLYWYRQAAGRGLQLLFYSVGIGQISSEVPQNLSASRPQDRQFILSSKKLLLSDSGFYLCAWSQGAGNEKLFFGSGTQLSVL.

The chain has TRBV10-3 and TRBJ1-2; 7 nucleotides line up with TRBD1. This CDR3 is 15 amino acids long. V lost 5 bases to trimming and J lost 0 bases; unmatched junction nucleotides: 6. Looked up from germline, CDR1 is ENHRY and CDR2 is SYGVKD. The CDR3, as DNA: TGTGCCATCAGTCCCTTACAGGGGTCTAACTATGGCTACACCTTC. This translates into CAISPLQGSNYGYTF.

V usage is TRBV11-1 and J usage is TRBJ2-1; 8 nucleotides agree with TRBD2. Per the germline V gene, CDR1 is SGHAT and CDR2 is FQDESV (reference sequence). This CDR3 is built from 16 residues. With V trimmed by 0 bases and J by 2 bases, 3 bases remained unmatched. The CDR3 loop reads CASSLAIAGTYNEQFF. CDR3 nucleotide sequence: TGTGCCAGCAGCTTAGCGATAGCGGGAACCTACAATGAGCAGTTCTTC. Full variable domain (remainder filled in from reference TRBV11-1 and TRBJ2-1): EAEVAQSPRYKITEKSQAVAFWCDPISGHATLYWYRQILGQGPELLVQFQDESVVDDSQLPKDRFSAERLKGVDSTLKIQPAELGDSAMYLCASSLAIAGTYNEQFFGPGTRLTVL.

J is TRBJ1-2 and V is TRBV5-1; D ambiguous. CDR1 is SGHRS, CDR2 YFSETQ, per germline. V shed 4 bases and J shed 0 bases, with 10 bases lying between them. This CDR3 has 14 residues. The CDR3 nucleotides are TGCGCCAGCAGCGATATAGCGGCTAACTATGGCTACACCTTC. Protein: CASSDIAANYGYTF. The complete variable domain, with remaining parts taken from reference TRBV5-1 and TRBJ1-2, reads KAGVTQTPRYLIKTRGQQVTLSCSPISGHRSVSWYQQTPGQGLQFLFEYFSETQRNKGNFPGRFSGRQFSNSRSEMNVSTLELGDSALYLCASSDIAANYGYTFGSGTRLTVV.

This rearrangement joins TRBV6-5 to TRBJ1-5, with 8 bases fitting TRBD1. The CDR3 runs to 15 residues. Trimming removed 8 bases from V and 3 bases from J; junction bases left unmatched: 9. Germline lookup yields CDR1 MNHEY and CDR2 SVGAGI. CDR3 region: CASLSRDRYNQPQHF. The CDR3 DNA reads TGTGCCAGCTTATCCCGGGACAGGTACAATCAGCCCCAGCATTTT.

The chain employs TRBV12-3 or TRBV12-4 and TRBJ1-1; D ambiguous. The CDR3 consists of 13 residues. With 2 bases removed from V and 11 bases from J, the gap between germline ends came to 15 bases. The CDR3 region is CASSLSGKMVAFF. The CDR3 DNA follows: TGTGCCAGCAGTTTATCCGGGAAGATGGTCGCTTTCTTT.

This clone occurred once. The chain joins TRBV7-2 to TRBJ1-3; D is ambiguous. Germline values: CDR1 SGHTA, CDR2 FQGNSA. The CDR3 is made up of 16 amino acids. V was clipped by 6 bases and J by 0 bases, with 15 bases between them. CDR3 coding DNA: TGTGCCAGCAGTTTTGTGGCAGGCCCCTCTGGAAACACCATATATTTT. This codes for CASSFVAGPSGNTIYF.

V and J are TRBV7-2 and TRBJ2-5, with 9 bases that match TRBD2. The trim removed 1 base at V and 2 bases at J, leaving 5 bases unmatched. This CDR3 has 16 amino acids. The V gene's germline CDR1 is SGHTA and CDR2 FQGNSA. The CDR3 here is CASSLGLAGPQETQYF. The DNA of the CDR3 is TGTGCCAGCAGCTTAGGCCTAGCGGGGCCTCAAGAGACCCAGTACTTC. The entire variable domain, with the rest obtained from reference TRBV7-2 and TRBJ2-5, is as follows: GAGVSQSPSNKVTEKGKDVELRCDPISGHTALYWYRQSLGQGLEFLIYFQGNSAPDKSGLPSDRFSAERTGGSVSTLTIQRTQQEDSAVYLCASSLGLAGPQETQYFGPGTRLLVL.